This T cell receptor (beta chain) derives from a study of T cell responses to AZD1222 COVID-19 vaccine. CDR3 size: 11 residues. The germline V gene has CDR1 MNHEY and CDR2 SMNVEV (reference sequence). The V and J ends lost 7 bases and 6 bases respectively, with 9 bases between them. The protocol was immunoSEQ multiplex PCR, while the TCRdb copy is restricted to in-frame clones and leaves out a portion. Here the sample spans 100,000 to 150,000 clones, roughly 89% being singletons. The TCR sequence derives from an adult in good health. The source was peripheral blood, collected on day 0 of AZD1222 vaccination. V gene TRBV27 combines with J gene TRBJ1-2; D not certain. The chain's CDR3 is CASTNGDGYTF. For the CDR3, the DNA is TGTGCCAGCACCAACGGTGATGGCTACACCTTC.